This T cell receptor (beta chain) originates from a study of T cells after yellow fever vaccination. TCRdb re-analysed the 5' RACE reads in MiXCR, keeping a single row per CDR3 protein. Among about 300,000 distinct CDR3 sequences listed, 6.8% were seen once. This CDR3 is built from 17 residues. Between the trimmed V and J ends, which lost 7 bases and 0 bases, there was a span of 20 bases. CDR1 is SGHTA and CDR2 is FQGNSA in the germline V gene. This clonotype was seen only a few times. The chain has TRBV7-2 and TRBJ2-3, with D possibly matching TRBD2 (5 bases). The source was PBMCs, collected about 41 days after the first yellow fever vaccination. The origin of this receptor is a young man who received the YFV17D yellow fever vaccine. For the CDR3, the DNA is TGTGCCAGCAATCCAGCTAGTGGGCGGGTTAGCACAGATACGCAGTATTTT. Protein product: CASNPASGRVSTDTQYF.